Sequencing of this T cell receptor beta chain was carried out in a study of cytomegalovirus exposure and HLA in healthy donors (dated by TCRdb to about 2017). Notes on the research overall: An earlier analysis of several hundred of the donors reported about 260 Gb of sequence data and 117 million unique TCR beta sequences obtained from roughly 170 million T cells. An early release covering 500 to 750 HLA-typed donors comprised about 300 gigabases of sequencing data and around 80 million unique TCR sequences. Among the approximately 400 genotyped donors, about 85% belonged to the genetic ancestry cluster associated with self-reported Caucasian donors. The aim of the study was to test whether cataloging public T cell receptors could identify signatures of past pathogen exposure. The T cell repertoires of roughly 660 subjects were profiled by immunosequencing and related to cytomegalovirus serostatus. A separate validation cohort of over a hundred different subjects was used in addition to the roughly 620-subject first cohort. The study combined high-throughput TCR immunosequencing, statistical association of individual TCRs with disease status, and machine learning to predict cytomegalovirus infection status. A later analysis re-examined previously published TCR beta repertoires from just over 650 donors and added high-resolution HLA genotyping to investigate patterns of TCR occurrence. Rather than using new phenotypic data, the later analysis identified candidate immune exposures from TCR beta sequences and from how often those sequences occurred across donors. An earlier analysis of around 580 of the donors used high-throughput TCR beta sequencing to judge whether each TCR beta V gene segment behaved as functional or pseudogenic. Donor age, sex, ethnicity and CMV serostatus were compiled alongside the repertoire data. A later genetic analysis took genome-wide SNP genotypes for about three fifths of the roughly 700 donors and used that subset as a discovery cohort. All discovery cohort repertoires had been generated on a single sequencing platform. HLA typing covered class I and class II loci at four-digit resolution. The number of typed donors differed by locus: roughly 620-630 for A, B, C, DRB1 and DQB1; roughly 510 for DQA1; 600 to 610 for DPA1; and about 450 for DPB1. Four or five DR-DQ haplotypes were handled as single units for association and clustering because linkage in the cohort was strong. Among around 400 genotyped donors of the cohort, an average of approximately 240,000 unique TCR beta nucleotide sequences was sequenced per donor, of which roughly 18% were non-productive.

Germline trimming amounts to 8 bases on V and 8 bases on J, with 6 as the count of junction bases outside the gene matches. CDR1 and CDR2 were assigned from the germline V gene as MNHNS and SASEGT. Measured from the cysteine to the phenylalanine, the CDR3 is 13 residues long. Of all the DNA, just the CDR3 is kept, 39 bases in frame from base 1. The cohort consisted of hundreds of healthy bone marrow donors. All cohort members were sampled while nominally healthy, although unrecorded immune exposures were likely present. The donor was CMV seronegative and was included in the group of a few hundred seronegative cohort members. A peripheral blood sample was provided by each donor, and peripheral blood mononuclear cells were used for TCR beta sequencing. Genomic DNA was extracted from the blood cell samples with the Qiagen DNeasy Blood Extraction Kit. The research as a whole found: The 87-base-pair reads could not distinguish some IMGT-functional V segments, including TRBV6-2 and TRBV6-3, so those segments were excluded. The study listed 150 to 200 TCR beta chains as associated with cytomegalovirus. Correlated functional status among segregating V segments might reflect linkage disequilibrium, but an unknown experimental factor could not be ruled out. Because HLA typing was unavailable for some donors at each locus, only the typed subset was used in association tests. In both the original and validation cohorts, the classifier was reported to diagnose cytomegalovirus status with high specificity and sensitivity. A later analysis found that HLA-associated TCR beta chains were more clonally expanded and had lower generation probabilities than equally common non-associated chains. Compared with the approximately 670-donor mean, donors in an Asian-associated ancestry cluster had fewer N-insertions in productive TCRs, according to a later genetic analysis. In a later analysis, TCR association rates were found to vary across HLA loci, with the most associated TCRs seen for DRB1 alleles and the fewest for HLA-C alleles. According to the authors, the approach could potentially be generalized to other disease states and immunological phenotypes. In a later genetic analysis, a missense DCLRE1C variant was associated with V-gene and J-gene trimming of TCR beta chains, and the association was replicated in an independent cohort. While some public TCRs were present in many individuals, most TCR sequences turned up only very rarely across donors. A few of the identified cytomegalovirus-associated TCR beta chains were confirmed in vitro to be specific for cytomegalovirus antigens. A group of highly shared sequence variants was considered likely to be a technical artifact of the sequencing pipeline. CMV serostatus was the only immune exposure information available for the cohort. In a later analysis, most CMV-associated TCR beta chains were found to appear HLA-restricted, with HLA associations seemingly driven largely by CMV exposure. In this cohort, only TCR beta chains were sequenced, and detectable features were limited by the absence of alpha or paired-chain data. A further reported finding was that TCR beta sequences accurately predicted the HLA-A and HLA-B alleles for most subjects in the first cohort. In a later analysis, 16,951 TCR beta sequences were associated with specific HLA alleles at a false discovery rate of 0.05. Broadly in line with IMGT annotations, most TCR beta V segments showed up in productive rearrangements about 87% or about 30% of the time in an earlier analysis of 587 of the donors. Because counts were too low, about 18 rarely observed V segments, including chromosome 9 orphons, were excluded from the earlier analysis of around 590 of the donors. In a later analysis, several top co-occurrence clusters were reported to appear linked to parvovirus B19, influenza, CMV and Epstein-Barr virus. Sequencing depth was assumed to be roughly uniform across donors in the presence/absence analyses, though that assumption may not hold. Strong co-occurrence of HLA alleles, especially DR and DQ, made assigning TCR associations to individual alleles difficult.

The protocol used for the library was the immunoSEQ multiplex PCR assay. A mixture of 60 forward primers for TCR Vbeta segments and 13 reverse primers for TCR Jbeta segments was used in the multiplex PCR. The CDR3 region of rearranged TCR beta genes was amplified from genomic DNA with a multiplex PCR assay. On the Illumina HiSeq System, the amplified TCR beta libraries were sequenced as 87-base-pair reads. Turning to the authors' computational methods: A later analysis tallied around 80 million unique TCR beta chains across the 666 repertoires, and about 10 million of those chains were shared by two or more donors. A nearest-neighbor algorithm error-corrected the raw reads and collapsed the reads into unique sequences, merging closely related sequences to remove PCR and sequencing errors. To assign V, D and J gene segments, CDR3 sequences were aligned to IMGT reference sequences. Each retained sequence needed at least a six-nucleotide match to both a V gene segment and a J gene segment. A rearrangement counted as productive if the CDR3 had no stop codons and remained in frame with V and J, and every other rearrangement counted as non-productive. Following IMGT convention, CDR3 was defined as the stretch from the second conserved V-encoded cysteine up to the conserved J-encoded phenylalanine. The earlier analysis of fewer than 750 of the donors excluded sequences that lacked an unambiguous match to a single V gene segment. An earlier analysis of just under 600 of the donors called V segments functional above 56.7% productive rearrangements and segregating when the between-donor standard deviation exceeded 5%. To diagnose cytomegalovirus status from the catalog of TCR beta chain sequences, a statistical classification framework was built. In a later analysis, TCR nucleotide sequences were compared against IMGT/GENE-DB human TR gene sequences so that V and J genes could be assigned. In a later analysis, CDR3 sequences and most-parsimonious VDJ recombination scenarios were assigned using the TCRdist pipeline. A later analysis defined each TCR beta chain by its CDR3 amino acid sequence plus V-gene family, and excluded reads lacking a unique V-gene family. As a way to deal with suspected cross-contamination and a sequencing artifact, a later analysis dropped roughly 620 nucleotide sequences that were highly shared and had low generation probability. For each public chain, a later analysis derived a clonal expansion index from normalized ranks of inferred template counts within each repertoire. A later analysis computed generation probabilities with a VDJ recombination model fitted to out-of-frame rearrangements, and checked the results against IGoR. A later analysis scored TCR-TCR, TCR-HLA and TCR-CMV co-occurrence with hypergeometric tests, applying a repertoire-size bias correction to TCR pairs. In a later analysis, false discovery rates were estimated by permuting HLA or CMV assignments 20 times. In a later analysis, co-occurring TCRs were grouped using DBSCAN, and TCRdist sequence similarity was added for clustering within HLA-allele-positive subsets. Repertoires with fewer than 30,000 or more than 120,000 public chains were left out of co-occurrence clustering, as were five repertoires with anomalous nucleotide sharing. The clones in this table, taken by TCRdb from immuneACCESS, are in-frame only. Not every clone is retained; where verified, under half of the shortfall comes from an unresolved V gene, and the cause of the rest is unknown. The DNA was the basis for D and trimming; V, J and clone size are from that table. The table for this sample lists 150,000 to 200,000 clones; around 75% of them were counted only once. The biggest ten clones account for more than 3% of the sample.

Regarding this clone: Its binding antigen is unknown. No much larger clonotype is one base removed from it; base qualities were not supplied.

The chain was built from TRBV6-1 and TRBJ1-4; 9 nucleotides in the junction match TRBD1. Sequencing used PBMCs. The TCR comes from a male donor in good health and CMV-seronegative. The DNA sequence follows: TGTGCCAGCCTGGGACAGGGTAGGGAAAAACTGTTTTTT. The encoded protein is CASLGQGREKLFF.